The 26 T cell receptor beta chains reported below all come from one sample, sequenced in a study of T cells in Graves' hyperthyroidism and ophthalmopathy. The TCR beta CDR3 regions underwent amplification using RNA transcripts as the source. The study used the HTBI primer set for a first-round RT-PCR of the TCR CDR3. A single record per CDR3 protein comes from TCRdb applying MiXCR to the multiplex PCR reads. Of 450,000 to 650,000 distinct CDR3 sequences detected, approximately 15% appear once; the ten largest clones hold less than 9%. What was sequenced was blood. These receptor sequences come from a woman under 30 with Graves' ophthalmopathy.

This clonotype has a count of ten or more. The chain employs TRBV7-9 and TRBJ2-7, with D hard to call. The CDR3 runs to 14 residues. V was trimmed by 2 bases and J by 3 bases, leaving 11 bases between them. The V gene's germline CDR1 is SEHNR and CDR2 FQNEAQ (reference sequence). CDR3 nucleotides: TGTGCCAGCAGCTTAATTTTGGCAGACTACGAGCAGTACTTC. Amino acid sequence: CASSLILADYEQYF.

This clonotype was seen at least ten times. The rearrangement uses TRBV7-3 and TRBJ1-6; D might be TRBD1 (5 bases). This CDR3 has 15 residues. The V end was cut by 2 bases, the J end by 8 bases, with 13 bases between. Germline V gene lookup returns CDR1 SGHTA and CDR2 FQGTGA. The CDR3 sequence is CASSLYGTEDSPLHF. The CDR3, as DNA: TGTGCCAGCAGCTTATATGGGACGGAGGATTCACCCCTCCACTTT.

This clonotype was seen repeatedly, ten times or more. The chain employs TRBV7-2 and TRBJ2-7; the D is unclear. This CDR3 region has 13 residues. Trimming pared 4 bases from V and 4 bases from J, leaving 11 bases between. Germline CDR1 SGHTA, CDR2 FQGNSA. CDR3 coding DNA: TGTGCCAGCAGCTCACATTCGGAATACGAGCAGTACTTC. Its translation is CASSSHSEYEQYF.

This clonotype was observed a few times. The rearrangement links TRBV4-1 to TRBJ1-2, with a tentative D call TRBD1 (6 bases). The CDR3 runs to 18 residues. Per the germline V gene, CDR1 is MGHRA and CDR2 is YSYEKL. The V gene lost 0 bases and the J gene lost 6 bases, with 23 bases spanning the gap. The CDR3 here is CASSQEKWYYRDIDGYTF. CDR3 coding DNA: TGCGCCAGCAGCCAAGAGAAGTGGTACTACAGGGATATCGATGGCTACACCTTC.

The chain couples TRBV5-4 to TRBJ2-5, with D tentatively TRBD2 (6 bases). V lost 2 bases, J lost 5 bases, and 13 bases lay in between. The CDR3 covers 14 residues. CDR1 is SGHNT and CDR2 is YYREEE in the germline V gene (reference sequence). The CDR3 here is CASSLRRAAETQYF. The CDR3 DNA reads as TGTGCCAGCAGCTTAAGGAGGGCCGCGGAGACCCAGTACTTC.

This clonotype came up many times. This chain uses TRBV28 with TRBJ2-1, with a possible D match to TRBD2 (6 bases). V lost 5 bases and J 0 bases, leaving 29 bases between the germline ends. Germline values: CDR1 MDHEN, CDR2 SYDVKM. The CDR3 contains 21 residues. The CDR3 DNA is TGTGCCAGCAGTGTAGATACGAAGGGGAGGTATTGGGGGAGCTCCTACAATGAGCAGTTCTTC. Translating gives CASSVDTKGRYWGSSYNEQFF.

The rearrangement links TRBV28 to TRBJ2-3; TRBD2 matches 7 bases. This CDR3 region has 19 residues. V was pared by 6 bases and J by 1 base, with 19 bases of the junction left unmatched. Germline loops: CDR1 MDHEN, CDR2 SYDVKM. In DNA, the CDR3 is TGTGCCAGCAGGTCTCGACTAGCTTCGACTGGAGGAGGCACAGATACGCAGTATTTT. Its translation: CASRSRLASTGGGTDTQYF.

The chain combines TRBV20-1 with TRBJ2-5; 9 nucleotides agree with TRBD2. V was clipped by 7 bases and J by 5 bases; unmatched bases: 17. This CDR3 is built from 16 residues. The V gene's germline CDR1 is DFQATT and CDR2 SNEGSKA (reference sequence). The CDR3 region is CSGDGGRALGGETQYF. CDR3 bases: TGCAGTGGCGATGGCGGGAGGGCCTTGGGTGGTGAGACCCAGTACTTC.

This clonotype was observed many times. The chain links TRBV6-1 to TRBJ2-3; D is perhaps TRBD1 (5 bases). Germline lookup yields CDR1 MNHNS and CDR2 SASEGT. This CDR3 spans 14 amino acids. V was pared by 5 bases and J by 1 base, with 10 bases between. The CDR3 DNA reads TGTGCCAGCAGTCTACAGGATCGCACAGATACGCAGTATTTT. It translates to CASSLQDRTDTQYF.

This clonotype was detected ten times or more. The chain links TRBV7-2 to TRBJ2-3, with D unresolved. Germline V gives CDR1 SGHTA, CDR2 FQGNSA. This CDR3 is 13 amino acids long. Trimming cost V 5 bases and J 6 bases, with 12 bases left between them. For the CDR3, the DNA is TGTGCCAGCAGCCACCCATCCAGGGATACGCAGTATTTT. Protein: CASSHPSRDTQYF. The complete variable domain, with remaining parts taken from reference TRBV7-2 and TRBJ2-3, reads GAGVSQSPSNKVTEKGKDVELRCDPISGHTALYWYRQSLGQGLEFLIYFQGNSAPDKSGLPSDRFSAERTGGSVSTLTIQRTQQEDSAVYLCASSHPSRDTQYFGPGTRLTVL.

At least ten counts were recorded for this clonotype. The chain couples TRBV28 to TRBJ2-7, with 8 bases aligning to TRBD1. The CDR3 is 14 residues long. Germline CDR1 and CDR2: MDHEN and SYDVKM. J was trimmed by 8 bases and V by 8 bases; bases with no gene match: 14. The CDR3 nucleotides are TGTGCCAGCGCCTTGGGGCAGGGGGCGAAAAAGCAGTACTTC. Residues: CASALGQGAKKQYF.

This clonotype was seen many times. The chain is built from TRBV3-1 and TRBJ2-1; 9 nucleotides align to TRBD1. The CDR3 has 16 residues. V gave up 1 base and J gave up 4 bases; unmatched junction bases: 5. The germline V gene has CDR1 LGHDT and CDR2 YNNKEL (reference sequence). CDR3 coding DNA: TGTGCCAGCAGCCAAGTTCTCGGACAGGGGTACAATGAGCAGTTCTTC. Translating it yields CASSQVLGQGYNEQFF.

The gene calls are TRBV20-1 and TRBJ2-1, with 8 positions matching TRBD2. The CDR3 consists of 18 residues. Germline CDR1 is DFQATT and CDR2 is SNEGSKA (reference sequence). J was trimmed by 2 bases and V by 2 bases; bases with no gene match: 14. The CDR3 reads CSARPSGGLRWTYNEQFF. DNA for the CDR3: TGCAGTGCTAGACCCAGCGGGGGACTAAGGTGGACCTACAATGAGCAGTTCTTC.

In its sample, this clonotype was seen many times. V and J are TRBV27 and TRBJ2-7; no clear D gene. The V end lost 3 bases, the J end lost 2 bases, and 11 bases lay between the germline ends. Germline CDR1 is MNHEY and CDR2 is SMNVEV (reference sequence). CDR3 length equals 14 residues. This CDR3 is CASSFSTGPYEQYF. The CDR3 nucleotides are TGTGCCAGCAGTTTCTCCACGGGCCCCTACGAGCAGTACTTC.

This chain uses TRBV4-1 with TRBJ1-5; TRBD1 is a possible D gene (6 bases). Germline loops: CDR1 MGHRA, CDR2 YSYEKL. The CDR3 is made up of 16 amino acids. Between the trimmed V and J ends, which lost 0 bases and 9 bases, there was a span of 18 bases. CDR3 coding DNA: TGCGCCAGCAGCCAAGATTTTTTACAGGGAGGGGGGCCCCAGCATTTT. Its protein is CASSQDFLQGGGPQHF.

This clonotype was counted between two and nine times. The V and J genes are TRBV14 and TRBJ2-7; D gene ambiguous. Germline CDR1 SGHDN, CDR2 FVKESK. The CDR3 sequence is 14 residues long. Deletions cut 1 base from V and 2 bases from J, with 9 bases between. Here the CDR3 DNA reads TGTGCCAGCAGCCAAGTAGGATTTGCCTACGAGCAGTACTTC. This gives the protein CASSQVGFAYEQYF.

This clonotype was recorded a few times. The gene calls are TRBV6-5 and TRBJ1-3; D ambiguous. Germline V gene data show CDR1 as MNHEY and CDR2 as SVGAGI. Trimming cost V 1 base and J 0 bases, with 10 bases left between them. The CDR3 has 16 amino acids. CDR3 bases: TGTGCCAGCAGTTACTTCCCTTCCGACTCTGGAAACACCATATATTTT. It encodes CASSYFPSDSGNTIYF.

This clonotype was seen a few times. A much larger clone is a single base away; this may be a read error. This chain uses TRBV5-6 with TRBJ2-5, with D tentatively TRBD1 (6 bases). The CDR3 covers 14 residues. Germline loops: CDR1 SGHDT, CDR2 YYEEEE. V lost 3 bases and J 5 bases, leaving 14 bases between the germline ends. The CDR3 DNA is TGTGCCAGCAGCTCTACAGGGTCCGCGGAGACCCAGTACTTC. It translates to CASSSTGSAETQYF. The full variable domain, with the rest looked up from reference TRBV5-6 and TRBJ2-5, is DAGVTQSPTHLIKTRGQQVTLRCSPKSGHDTVSWYQQALGQGPQFIFQYYEEEERQRGNFPDRFSGHQFPNYSSELNVNALLLGDSALYLCASSSTGSAETQYFGPGTRLLVL.

The V and J genes are TRBV19 and TRBJ1-1; maybe TRBD1 (5 bases). The CDR3 consists of 16 residues. The germline gives CDR1 LNHDA, CDR2 SQIVND (reference sequence). V gave up 5 bases and J gave up 1 base, with 17 bases separating them. CDR3 in amino acids: CASSPRAQGTNTEAFF. DNA of the CDR3: TGTGCCAGTAGTCCCAGAGCGCAAGGGACGAACACTGAAGCTTTCTTT. Full variable domain (outside the CDR3, taken from reference TRBV19 and TRBJ1-1): DGGITQSPKYLFRKEGQNVTLSCEQNLNHDAMYWYRQDPGQGLRLIYYSQIVNDFQKGDIAEGYSVSREKKESFPLTVTSAQKNPTAFYLCASSPRAQGTNTEAFFGQGTRLTVV.

This clonotype was seen ten or more times. The chain links TRBV24-1 to TRBJ2-1; TRBD1 agrees at 7 bases. The V segment lost 4 bases and the J segment 3 bases; nucleotides outside the gene matches: 11. This CDR3 is 17 amino acids long. The germline gives CDR1 KGHDR, CDR2 SFDVKD. The CDR3 sequence is CATSDSPKTGSYNEQFF. The CDR3 DNA follows: TGTGCCACCAGTGACAGCCCGAAGACAGGGAGCTACAATGAGCAGTTCTTC.

This clonotype has ten or more counts. The CDR3 loop is CSASLGLARSNEQFF. The CDR3 DNA is TGCAGTGCTAGCCTCGGGCTAGCGCGGAGCAATGAGCAGTTCTTC. V and J are TRBV20-1 and TRBJ2-1; TRBD2 might be the D (6 bases). CDR1 is DFQATT and CDR2 is SNEGSKA in the germline V gene (reference sequence). Trimming removed 3 bases at V and 6 bases at J, with 18 bases between. The CDR3 contains 15 residues.

This clonotype was seen a single time. The chain carries TRBV19 and TRBJ1-1, with D uncertain. Trimming shortened V by 5 bases and J by 0 bases, and 16 bases separated the two germline ends. The V gene's germline CDR1 is LNHDA and CDR2 SQIVND (reference sequence). The CDR3 runs 16 residues. The CDR3 DNA follows: TGTGCCAGTAGTTCGACCATAGGGTCCTTGAACACTGAAGCTTTCTTT. As protein: CASSSTIGSLNTEAFF.

V usage is TRBV10-3 and J usage is TRBJ1-6; D may be TRBD1 (5 bases). Trimming stripped 8 bases from V and 8 bases from J, with 13 bases between. The CDR3 covers 13 residues. Germline V CDR1 and CDR2: ENHRY, SYGVKD. The CDR3 protein is CAIAPRGDSPLHF. DNA for the CDR3: TGTGCCATCGCGCCCAGAGGGGATTCACCCCTCCACTTT.

This clonotype has ten or more counts. Here the CDR3 DNA reads TGTGCCAGCAGCTCCGGGAATATCTATGGCTACACCTTC. Translated: CASSSGNIYGYTF. The chain is built from TRBV7-9 and TRBJ1-2; no firm D call. This CDR3 is 13 amino acids long. With 4 bases removed from V and 4 bases from J, the gap between germline ends came to 10 bases. CDR1 is SEHNR, CDR2 FQNEAQ, per germline (reference sequence). Looking up the rest from reference TRBV7-9 and TRBJ1-2 gives the full variable domain: DTGVSQNPRHKITKRGQNVTFRCDPISEHNRLYWYRQTLGQGPEFLTYFQNEAQLEKSRLLSDRFSAERPKGSFSTLEIQRTEQGDSAMYLCASSSGNIYGYTFGSGTRLTVV.

This chain uses TRBV6-2 or TRBV6-3 with TRBJ2-3, with a weak D call TRBD1 (5 bases). The germline CDR1 and CDR2 sequences are MNHEY and SVGEGT. This CDR3 has 16 residues. V shed 1 base and J shed 1 base, with 12 bases lying between them. CDR3 DNA: TGTGCCAGCAGTTACTATCCGCGCAGGGGCACAGATACGCAGTATTTT. Protein: CASSYYPRRGTDTQYF.

The sample holds many counts of this clonotype. The CDR3 here is CASHRVVYEQYF. The CDR3 DNA reads as TGCGCCAGCCATAGAGTCGTCTACGAGCAGTACTTC. The rearrangement uses TRBV5-1 and TRBJ2-7; D gene uncertain. The V gene's germline CDR1 is SGHRS and CDR2 YFSETQ. This CDR3 has 12 amino acids. V lost 7 bases and J lost 3, with 11 bases in between.